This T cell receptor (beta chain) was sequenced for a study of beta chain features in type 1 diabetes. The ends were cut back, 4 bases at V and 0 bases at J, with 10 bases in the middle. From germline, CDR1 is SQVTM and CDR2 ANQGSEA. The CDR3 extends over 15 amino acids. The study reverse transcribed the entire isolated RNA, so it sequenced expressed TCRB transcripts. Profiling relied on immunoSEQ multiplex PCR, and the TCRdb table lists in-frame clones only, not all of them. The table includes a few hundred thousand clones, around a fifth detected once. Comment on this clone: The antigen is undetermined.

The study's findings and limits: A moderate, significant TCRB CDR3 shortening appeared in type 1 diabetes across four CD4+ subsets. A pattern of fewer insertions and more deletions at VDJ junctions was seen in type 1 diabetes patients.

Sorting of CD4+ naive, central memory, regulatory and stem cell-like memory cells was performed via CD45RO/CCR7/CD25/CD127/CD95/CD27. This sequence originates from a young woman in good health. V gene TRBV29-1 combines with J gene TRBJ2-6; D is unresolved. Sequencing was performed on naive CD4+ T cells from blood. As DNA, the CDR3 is TGCAGCGTTGTGGTGACGGGCTCTGGGGCCAACGTCCTGACTTTC. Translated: CSVVVTGSGANVLTF.